Presented here are 31 T cell receptor beta chains from one specimen sequenced in a study of radiotherapy plus CTLA-4 blockade in lung cancer. Some clones are missing from TCRdb's copy, which holds only in-frame ones; the method was immunoSEQ multiplex PCR. The table includes about 43,000 clones, about 70% detected once. The specimen comprised peripheral blood, sampled from a patient treated with radiotherapy plus ipilimumab. The receptor set was obtained from a human donor with non-small cell lung cancer who had a partial response to radiotherapy plus ipilimumab.

This rearrangement joins TRBV12-5 to TRBJ1-6; D possibly corresponds to TRBD1 (5 bases). Per germline, CDR1 LGHNT and CDR2 FRNRAP. Between the trimmed V and J ends, which lost 5 bases and 6 bases, there was a span of 11 bases. The CDR3 has 14 amino acids. The CDR3 nucleotides are TGTGCTAGTGGTGCCGGGACTTCTAATTCACCCCTCCACTTT. It encodes CASGAGTSNSPLHF.

Here the CDR3 DNA reads TGCGCCAGCAGCAGAGGACAGGGCAGTGAAAAACTGTTTTTT. Amino acids: CASSRGQGSEKLFF. The chain combines TRBV5-1 with TRBJ1-4; the match to TRBD1 covers 8 bases. J gave up 7 bases and V 4 bases, and 6 bases lay outside the gene matches. The germline V gene has CDR1 SGHRS and CDR2 YFSETQ. The CDR3 loop spans 14 amino acids.

V and J are TRBV6-5 and TRBJ1-2; D may be TRBD1 (5 bases). Trimming took 6 bases from V and 8 from J, leaving 22 bases between them. Per the germline V gene, CDR1 is MNHEY and CDR2 is SVGAGI. The length of the CDR3 is 15 residues. This CDR3 is CASSPRTLAVGGYTF. In DNA, the CDR3 is TGTGCCAGCAGCCCTAGGACATTGGCAGTGGGCGGCTACACCTTC.

The chain couples TRBV4-2 to TRBJ1-1, with unresolved D. The CDR3 is 14 residues long. Germline CDR1 and CDR2: LGHNA and YNFKEQ. V lost 2 bases, J lost 1 base, and 8 bases lay in between. CDR3 DNA sequence: TGTGCCAGCAGCCAACGACTAACGAACACTGAAGCTTTCTTT. Its protein product is CASSQRLTNTEAFF.

The chain has TRBV7-9 and TRBJ2-1; D may be TRBD1 (7 bases). Germline V CDR1 and CDR2: SEHNR, FQNEAQ (reference sequence). The CDR3 is 17 amino acids. V was pared by 5 bases and J by 6 bases, with 23 bases between. This CDR3 is CASSPGGLGGQSNEQFF. In DNA form, the CDR3 reads TGTGCCAGCAGCCCAGGGGGGTTGGGGGGACAGTCCAATGAGCAGTTCTTC.

CDR3 protein: CASSEAQANQPQHF. The CDR3 DNA sequence: TGTGCCAGCAGTGAAGCCCAGGCCAATCAGCCCCAGCATTTT. This sequence joins TRBV6-1 and TRBJ1-5; D unclear. The CDR3 totals 14 residues. Germline CDR1 and CDR2: MNHNS and SASEGT. The V end was cut by 0 bases, the J end by 3 bases, with 6 bases between.

This clone came up a few times. The chain recombines TRBV5-6 with TRBJ2-5, with unresolved D. Germline V gene data show CDR1 as SGHDT and CDR2 as YYEEEE. The length of the CDR3 is 13 residues. V lost 2 bases, J lost 5 bases, and 10 bases lay in between. This chain's CDR3 is CASSFTPGETQYF. Here the CDR3 DNA reads TGTGCCAGCAGCTTTACTCCCGGGGAGACCCAGTACTTC.

The chain joins TRBV7-2 to TRBJ2-1, with no clear D. Germline values: CDR1 SGHTA, CDR2 FQGNSA. This CDR3 spans 15 amino acids. The V gene lost 1 base and the J gene lost 0 bases, with 7 bases spanning the gap. The CDR3 reads CASSLDYSSYNEQFF. CDR3 bases: TGTGCCAGCAGCTTAGACTATAGCTCCTACAATGAGCAGTTCTTC.

The chain recombines TRBV5-4 with TRBJ2-3; the match to TRBD1 covers 9 bases. The CDR3 has 14 residues. Trimming cost V 4 bases and J 6 bases; bases outside gene matches: 6. CDR1 SGHNT and CDR2 YYREEE come from the germline V gene (reference sequence). The CDR3 sequence is CASSPGQGRDTQYF. In DNA, the CDR3 is TGTGCCAGCAGCCCGGGACAGGGTAGGGATACGCAGTATTTT.

The rearrangement links TRBV7-8 to TRBJ2-7; 7 bases line up with TRBD1. The CDR3 is 13 amino acids. Losses at the gene ends were 5 bases for V and 5 bases for J; bases not matched to a gene: 6. Germline V lookup: CDR1 SGHVS, CDR2 FQNEAQ. DNA for the CDR3: TGTGCCAGCAGCCTCGACAGGGTCGACGAGCAGTACTTC. It encodes CASSLDRVDEQYF. Filled out from reference TRBV7-8 and TRBJ2-7, the complete variable domain reads GAGVSQSPRYKVAKRGQDVALRCDPISGHVSLFWYQQALGQGPEFLTYFQNEAQLDKSGLPSDRFFAERPEGSVSTLKIQRTQQEDSAVYLCASSLDRVDEQYFGPGTRLTVT.

This clone has only one observation. The chain has TRBV7-3 and TRBJ2-7; maybe TRBD1 (6 bases). The CDR3 runs to 15 residues. V was trimmed by 2 bases and J by 3 bases, leaving 14 bases between them. Germline values: CDR1 SGHTA, CDR2 FQGTGA. The CDR3 nucleotides read TGTGCCAGCAGCTTAGTGCCAGGGGAGATCTACGAGCAGTACTTC. This translates into CASSLVPGEIYEQYF.

V gene TRBV7-2 combines with J gene TRBJ2-7; 10 bases map to TRBD1. This CDR3 comprises 15 residues. V shed 0 bases, J shed 6 bases, and the junction held 5 bases outside the gene matches. Germline V gene data show CDR1 as SGHTA and CDR2 as FQGNSA. The CDR3 loop is CASSLARGQGFEQYF. The CDR3 DNA reads as TGTGCCAGCAGCTTAGCGCGGGGACAGGGGTTCGAGCAGTACTTC.

This clone has only a few counts. Different DNA sequences within this sample yield the same CDR3. The rearrangement uses TRBV7-9 and TRBJ1-5, with D perhaps TRBD1 (5 bases). The CDR3 extends over 15 amino acids. Germline CDR1 and CDR2: SEHNR and FQNEAQ (reference sequence). V lost 0 bases to trimming and J lost 0 bases, with 6 bases between them. The CDR3 region is CASSLAGDSNQPQHF. The CDR3 DNA is TGTGCCAGCAGCTTAGCAGGGGATAGCAATCAGCCCCAGCATTTT.

The V call is TRBV30, the J call TRBJ2-7; D may be TRBD1 (6 bases). Germline CDR1 reads GTSNPN; CDR2 reads SVGIG (reference sequence). The CDR3 loop spans 14 amino acids. The V end was cut by 3 bases, the J end by 0 bases, with 12 bases between. The CDR3 loop is CAWSAYRVSYEQYF. CDR3 nucleotides: TGTGCCTGGAGCGCCTACAGGGTCTCCTACGAGCAGTACTTC.

This chain joins TRBV5-4 and TRBJ2-2; D is unclear. Germline values: CDR1 SGHNT, CDR2 YYREEE (reference sequence). This CDR3 region has 16 residues. V was clipped by 0 bases and J by 0 bases, with 9 bases between them. The CDR3 nucleotides are TGTGCCAGCAGCTTGGGACTTCAAGCGAACACCGGGGAGCTGTTTTTT. Amino acids: CASSLGLQANTGELFF. The variable domain in full, with the rest retrieved from reference TRBV5-4 and TRBJ2-2, is ETGVTQSPTHLIKTRGQQVTLRCSSQSGHNTVSWYQQALGQGPQFIFQYYREEENGRGNFPPRFSGLQFPNYSSELNVNALELDDSALYLCASSLGLQANTGELFFGEGSRLTVL.

The chain has TRBV7-2 and TRBJ1-1; no definite D call. The CDR3 loop spans 12 amino acids. Trimming removed 2 bases from V and 7 bases from J, with 8 bases in between. Germline CDR1 is SGHTA and CDR2 is FQGNSA. The CDR3 sequence: CASSLKAGEAFF. The CDR3 DNA is TGTGCCAGCAGCTTAAAGGCAGGTGAAGCTTTCTTT.

The genes are TRBV19 and TRBJ2-3; D is unclear. The CDR3 is 11 amino acids. Trimming pared 4 bases from V and 6 bases from J, leaving 5 bases between. From germline, CDR1 is LNHDA and CDR2 SQIVND (reference sequence). DNA of the CDR3: TGTGCCAGTAGTAGCGTGGATACGCAGTATTTT. Its translation: CASSSVDTQYF.

J is TRBJ2-7 and V is TRBV6-1; 13 nucleotides line up with TRBD2. Germline assignment: CDR1 MNHNS and CDR2 SASEGT. With 4 bases clipped from V and 3 bases from J, the junction kept 3 bases outside the gene matches. The CDR3 has 15 residues. The CDR3, as DNA: TGTGCCAGCAGTGGGAGACTAGCGGGGGGCTACGAGCAGTACTTC. This encodes CASSGRLAGGYEQYF.

This chain joins TRBV5-4 and TRBJ1-2, with TRBD1 identical over 7 bases. The ends lost 3 bases at V and 8 bases at J; junction bases unmatched: 16. CDR3 length: 16 residues. Germline-derived CDR1 and CDR2 are SGHNT and YYREEE (reference sequence). The CDR3 DNA sequence: TGTGCCAGCAGCTCGCAGAAGACAGGGAGAGTCGAGGGCTACACCTTC. This sequence encodes CASSSQKTGRVEGYTF.

By share of the sample, this clone is medium-sized. V usage is TRBV27 and J usage is TRBJ1-5, with D possibly TRBD1 on 6 matching bases. Trimming shortened V by 0 bases and J by 0 bases, and 12 bases separated the two germline ends. CDR1 and CDR2 from the germline V gene are MNHEY and SMNVEV (reference sequence). The CDR3 spans 17 residues. CDR3 sequence reads: CASSLSGGQGSNQPQHF. The CDR3, as DNA: TGTGCCAGCAGTTTATCGGGGGGGCAGGGTAGCAATCAGCCCCAGCATTTT.

The rearrangement uses TRBV29-1 and TRBJ2-1, with a possible D match to TRBD1 (5 bases). Trimming took off 2 bases at V and 3 bases at J, with 5 bases between the two ends. Germline CDR1 and CDR2: SQVTM and ANQGSEA. This CDR3 spans 12 amino acids. The CDR3 sequence is CSVERGYNEQFF. The CDR3 nucleotides are TGCAGCGTTGAAAGGGGCTACAATGAGCAGTTCTTC.

This chain uses TRBV6-1 with TRBJ1-2; D is undetermined. Between the trimmed V and J ends, which lost 6 bases and 4 bases, there was a span of 12 bases. Germline CDR1 MNHNS, CDR2 SASEGT. The CDR3 runs 13 residues. In DNA, the CDR3 is TGTGCCAGCAGGGAGTCTCTTTCCTATGGCTACACCTTC. It translates to CASRESLSYGYTF.

There are a few counts of this clone. The gene calls are TRBV6-5 and TRBJ2-2; D perhaps matches TRBD2 (5 bases). V lost 6 bases and J 4 bases, leaving 15 bases between the germline ends. The CDR3 extends over 15 amino acids. The V gene's germline CDR1 is MNHEY and CDR2 SVGAGI. The CDR3 reads CASSLLVGVTGELFF. CDR3 DNA sequence: TGTGCCAGCAGCCTACTAGTTGGGGTCACCGGGGAGCTGTTTTTT.

This clone was recorded once. The J gene is TRBJ1-2, the V gene TRBV5-1; D is unresolved. CDR3 size: 15 residues. CDR1 is SGHRS, CDR2 YFSETQ, per germline. V shed 0 bases and J shed 6 bases, with 15 bases lying between them. The CDR3 nucleotides are TGCGCCAGCAGCTTGGGGCCACCGGGTGCGGATGGCTACACCTTC. It specifies CASSLGPPGADGYTF.

This chain uses TRBV5-8 with TRBJ2-3; TRBD1 aligns across 10 bases. Germline CDR1 reads SGHTS; CDR2 reads YDEGEE. The CDR3 covers 14 residues. V shed 4 bases and J 5 bases; nucleotides not matched to a gene: 4. Written as DNA, the CDR3 is TGTGCCAGCAGCCAAGACAGGGGGCGAGATACGCAGTATTTT. Protein: CASSQDRGRDTQYF.

V and J are TRBV19 and TRBJ1-4; D gene unclear. CDR1 LNHDA and CDR2 SQIVND come from the germline V gene (reference sequence). This CDR3 spans 15 amino acids. Trimming left V 2 bases short and J 2 bases short, with 9 bases between. The DNA of the CDR3 is TGTGCCAGTAGTATAAGCGGGCGGACTAATGAAAAACTGTTTTTT. Protein sequence: CASSISGRTNEKLFF. Filled out from reference TRBV19 and TRBJ1-4, the complete variable domain reads DGGITQSPKYLFRKEGQNVTLSCEQNLNHDAMYWYRQDPGQGLRLIYYSQIVNDFQKGDIAEGYSVSREKKESFPLTVTSAQKNPTAFYLCASSISGRTNEKLFFGSGTQLSVL.

This chain joins TRBV5-6 and TRBJ2-5; D might be TRBD2 (7 bases). Trimming removed 1 base from V and 5 bases from J, with 15 bases in between. Germline values: CDR1 SGHDT, CDR2 YYEEEE. The CDR3 runs 15 residues. CDR3 region: CASSLNWRGRETQYF. In DNA form, the CDR3 reads TGTGCCAGCAGCTTGAATTGGCGGGGGCGGGAGACCCAGTACTTC.

The CDR3 DNA reads TGTGCCAGCTCACCCCCTAGCGGGGGGGTGGGAGAGCAGTTCTTC. This sequence encodes CASSPPSGGVGEQFF. The chain carries TRBV18 and TRBJ2-1; 12 nucleotides agree with TRBD2. Germline V gives CDR1 KGHSH, CDR2 LQKENI. V lost 3 bases to trimming and J lost 10 bases; unmatched junction nucleotides: 7. This CDR3 contains 15 residues.

The V gene is TRBV2, the J gene TRBJ1-2; weak D call: TRBD1 (6 bases). The germline V gene has CDR1 SNHLY and CDR2 FYNNEI. The CDR3 spans 12 residues. V dropped 5 bases and J dropped 5 bases, with 9 bases sitting between them. The CDR3 here is CASSRTDYGYTF. For the CDR3, the DNA is TGTGCCAGCAGTCGGACAGATTATGGCTACACCTTC. Combining the CDR3 with reference TRBV2 and TRBJ1-2 gives the whole variable domain EPEVTQTPSHQVTQMGQEVILRCVPISNHLYFYWYRQILGQKVEFLVSFYNNEISEKSEIFDDQFSVERPDGSNFTLKIRSTKLEDSAMYFCASSRTDYGYTFGSGTRLTVV.

This clone showed up many times. The chain joins TRBV7-3 to TRBJ1-1, with 8 bases identical to TRBD1. The CDR3 is 14 residues long. Trimming at V came to 4 bases and at J to 4 bases, leaving 5 bases not matched to a gene. Germline loops: CDR1 SGHTA, CDR2 FQGTGA. CDR3 nucleotide sequence: TGTGCCAGCAGCTACCCGACAGGGGCCACTGAAGCTTTCTTT. Amino acid sequence: CASSYPTGATEAFF. The full variable domain, its missing parts supplied by reference TRBV7-3 and TRBJ1-1, is GAGVSQTPSNKVTEKGKYVELRCDPISGHTALYWYRQSLGQGPEFLIYFQGTGAADDSGLPNDRFFAVRPEGSVSTLKIQRTERGDSAVYLCASSYPTGATEAFFGQGTRLTVV.

The chain couples TRBV9 to TRBJ1-2; perhaps TRBD1 as D (5 bases). Germline V CDR1 and CDR2: SGDLS, YYNGEE. This CDR3 comprises 13 residues. Deletions cut 2 bases from V and 3 bases from J, with 8 bases between. The CDR3 nucleotides read TGTGCCAGCAGCGTCGGGGGAGACTATGGCTACACCTTC. This codes for CASSVGGDYGYTF.